The 22 T cell receptor beta chains given below trace back to one sample, sequenced in a study of blood T cell repertoires in COVID-19. Sequenced by immunoSEQ multiplex PCR; TCRdb stores in-frame clones only, minus some. The sample has some 97,000 clones, approximately 91% seen once; the top ten hold roughly 0.97%. Sequencing input: peripheral blood. Receptors originate from a man in his 60s with acute or convalescent COVID-19.

V and J are TRBV29-1 and TRBJ2-5; 7 nucleotides match TRBD1. CDR3 length: 12 residues. Per germline, CDR1 SQVTM and CDR2 ANQGSEA. V shed 6 bases, J shed 4 bases, and the junction held 5 bases outside the gene matches. DNA of the CDR3: TGCAGCGTCACTCGGGACAGAGAGACCCAGTACTTC. Encoded protein: CSVTRDRETQYF.

This clone has just one count. In DNA form, the CDR3 reads TGTGCCAGCAGTTTAGTAGGGGGCGTAGGTTTAAGAAAACTGTTTTTT. Amino acids: CASSLVGGVGLRKLFF. The chain combines TRBV28 with TRBJ1-4; TRBD1 aligns across 7 bases. V lost 2 bases, J lost 10 bases, and 13 bases stayed unmatched. Germline CDR1 is MDHEN and CDR2 is SYDVKM. This CDR3 contains 16 residues.

The chain recombines TRBV29-1 with TRBJ2-1, with 10 bases aligning to TRBD2. V lost 6 bases to trimming and J lost 1 base; unmatched junction nucleotides: 6. There are 15 residues in the CDR3. Germline V gene sequence: CDR1 SQVTM, CDR2 ANQGSEA. CDR3 residues: CSVRPSGSSYNEQFF. In DNA form, the CDR3 reads TGCAGCGTAAGACCTAGCGGGAGTTCCTACAATGAGCAGTTCTTC.

The rearrangement uses TRBV3-1 (or the pseudogene TRBV3-2) and TRBJ2-2, with 15 positions matching TRBD2. This CDR3 has 18 residues. V shed 4 bases, J shed 5 bases, and the junction held 8 bases outside the gene matches. Germline V CDR1 and CDR2: LGHDT, YNNKEL (reference sequence). The CDR3 region is CASSLWGLAGGGTGELFF. The CDR3 region has the DNA TGTGCCAGCAGCCTCTGGGGACTAGCGGGAGGAGGAACCGGGGAGCTGTTTTTT.

The chain employs TRBV19 and TRBJ1-6; TRBD1 matches at 9 bases. The V and J ends lost 3 bases and 5 bases, in that order; junction bases with no gene match: 14. The germline gives CDR1 LNHDA, CDR2 SQIVND (reference sequence). The CDR3 runs 19 residues. The CDR3 nucleotides are TGTGCCAGTAGTATTAAACACAGGGGGCCCCGCGAGAATAATTCACCCCTCCACTTT. This encodes CASSIKHRGPRENNSPLHF.

The V and J genes are TRBV10-3 and TRBJ1-5; the D is unclear. This CDR3 is 13 amino acids long. With 6 bases removed from V and 0 bases from J, the gap between germline ends came to 6 bases. Per germline, CDR1 ENHRY and CDR2 SYGVKD. The CDR3: CAISLDSNQPQHF. In nucleotides, the CDR3 is TGTGCCATCAGCCTAGATAGCAATCAGCCCCAGCATTTT.

This clone was seen once. This chain connects TRBV24-1 to TRBJ2-2; a weak D match, TRBD2 (6 bases). There are 15 residues in the CDR3. Trimming removed 5 bases from V and 4 bases from J, with 13 bases in between. Germline V lookup: CDR1 KGHDR, CDR2 SFDVKD. As DNA, the CDR3 is TGTGCCACCAGTGTCGGGAGCTCTATCACCGGGGAGCTGTTTTTT. Translated, it gives CATSVGSSITGELFF.

This clone was detected once. The genes are TRBV7-8 and TRBJ1-3; 7 positions agree with TRBD1. V lost 4 bases to trimming and J lost 4 bases; unmatched junction nucleotides: 4. Germline values: CDR1 SGHVS, CDR2 FQNEAQ. The CDR3 consists of 14 residues. The CDR3: CASSWDSQGNTIYF. CDR3 DNA sequence: TGTGCCAGCAGCTGGGACAGCCAAGGAAACACCATATATTTT.

Written as DNA, the CDR3 is TGTGCCAGCAGTGAGGACAGGTTCGGGGGCTACACCTTC. This sequence encodes CASSEDRFGGYTF. The chain employs TRBV6-1 and TRBJ1-2; TRBD1 matches at 7 bases. V lost 3 bases and J lost 8; bases outside the gene matches: 6. The CDR3 is 13 residues long. Germline CDR1 MNHNS, CDR2 SASEGT.

CDR3 nucleotides: TGTGCCAGCAGCGTCGACAGGTGGGAGCAGTACGTC. Translated: CASSVDRWEQYV. The V gene is TRBV7-9, the J gene TRBJ2-7; D might be TRBD1 (6 bases). CDR1 SEHNR and CDR2 FQNEAQ come from the germline V gene (reference sequence). V dropped 5 bases and J dropped 7 bases, with 12 bases sitting between them. CDR3 length: 12 amino acids.

V gene TRBV27 combines with J gene TRBJ1-6; TRBD1 is a possible D gene (6 bases). The length of the CDR3 is 15 residues. V was shortened by 0 bases and J by 7 bases, with 10 bases between the two germline ends. CDR1 and CDR2 from the germline V gene are MNHEY and SMNVEV (reference sequence). This CDR3 is CASSLSATGNSPLHF. The CDR3 nucleotides are TGTGCCAGCAGTTTATCCGCGACAGGCAATTCACCCCTCCACTTT.

CDR3 DNA: TGTGCCTGGAGTGTGAGTAGCAGGGGGCGCTTCGAGCAGTACTTC. Protein product: CAWSVSSRGRFEQYF. The chain is built from TRBV30 and TRBJ2-7; 8 bases are shared with TRBD1. The CDR3 spans 15 residues. The junction had 10 bases not matched to a gene; V was cut back by 0 bases and J by 6 bases. Germline V gene lookup returns CDR1 GTSNPN and CDR2 SVGIG (reference sequence).

This chain connects TRBV7-2 to TRBJ2-1; possible D gene TRBD2, 6 bases. V was trimmed by 1 base and J by 9 bases, leaving 13 bases between them. Germline lookup yields CDR1 SGHTA and CDR2 FQGNSA. The length of the CDR3 is 14 residues. CDR3 sequence (DNA): TGTGCCAGCAGCTTAGAGTTGCGGGATCCTGAGCAGTTCTTC. Residues: CASSLELRDPEQFF. Filled out from reference TRBV7-2 and TRBJ2-1, the complete variable domain reads GAGVSQSPSNKVTEKGKDVELRCDPISGHTALYWYRQSLGQGLEFLIYFQGNSAPDKSGLPSDRFSAERTGGSVSTLTIQRTQQEDSAVYLCASSLELRDPEQFFGPGTRLTVL.

The chain combines TRBV12-3 or TRBV12-4 with TRBJ1-5; D is unresolved. V was cut by 2 bases and J by 2 bases, with 4 bases left in between. The CDR3 contains 13 residues. Written as DNA, the CDR3 is TGTGCCAGCAGTTTATCAGGCAATCAGCCCCAGCATTTT. This translates into CASSLSGNQPQHF.

The chain uses TRBV2 and TRBJ1-5, with D unclear. The CDR3 extends over 13 amino acids. Deletions cut 8 bases from V and 4 bases from J, with 12 bases between. In germline, CDR1 is SNHLY, CDR2 FYNNEI. The CDR3 region has the DNA TGTGCCAGCGAAAGAACGAGGAATCAGCCCCAGCATTTT. Protein product: CASERTRNQPQHF.

The chain carries TRBV5-8 and TRBJ2-7, with 8 bases aligning to TRBD1. The trim removed 6 bases at V and 4 bases at J, leaving 12 bases unmatched. Germline values: CDR1 SGHTS, CDR2 YDEGEE. The CDR3 sequence is 15 residues long. CDR3 sequence: CASTFSGDRGYEQYF. DNA of the CDR3: TGTGCCAGCACCTTTTCCGGAGACAGGGGTTACGAGCAGTACTTC. The variable domain in full, completed from reference TRBV5-8 and TRBJ2-7, reads EAGVTQSPTHLIKTRGQQATLRCSPISGHTSVYWYQQALGLGLQFLLWYDEGEERNRGNFPPRFSGRQFPNYSSELNVNALELEDSALYLCASTFSGDRGYEQYFGPGTRLTVT.

The chain carries TRBV10-3 and TRBJ2-1, with a possible D match to TRBD2 (6 bases). V lost 3 bases and J 1 base, leaving 16 bases between the germline ends. Per the germline V gene, CDR1 is ENHRY and CDR2 is SYGVKD. This CDR3 is built from 17 residues. The CDR3 sequence: CAISDSSSGSSYNEQFF. The CDR3 bases are TGTGCCATCAGTGACTCTTCCAGCGGGTCTTCCTACAATGAGCAGTTCTTC.

J is TRBJ2-1 and V is TRBV7-9; D ambiguous. This CDR3 is built from 12 residues. Per the germline V gene, CDR1 is SEHNR and CDR2 is FQNEAQ (reference sequence). Between the trimmed V and J ends, which lost 5 bases and 10 bases, there was a span of 12 bases. The CDR3 sequence is CASSPLQKEQFF. CDR3 sequence (DNA): TGTGCCAGCAGCCCACTACAAAAGGAGCAGTTCTTC.

This chain links TRBV9 with TRBJ2-1, with D possibly TRBD2 on 5 matching bases. This CDR3 has 16 amino acids. V was pared by 0 bases and J by 5 bases, with 15 bases between. In germline, CDR1 is SGDLS, CDR2 YYNGEE. The CDR3 loop reads CASSVGLIGVNNEQFF. CDR3 coding DNA: TGTGCCAGCAGCGTAGGACTAATTGGCGTTAACAATGAGCAGTTCTTC.

The rearrangement links TRBV19 to TRBJ1-5; the D gene is possibly TRBD1 (5 bases). The V and J ends lost 3 bases and 3 bases respectively, with 12 bases between them. CDR1 is LNHDA and CDR2 is SQIVND in the germline V gene (reference sequence). This CDR3 has 15 residues. The CDR3 loop is CASSMGGGDNQPQHF. Here the CDR3 DNA reads TGTGCCAGTAGTATGGGGGGAGGGGACAATCAGCCCCAGCATTTT.

The table lists this clone with a few counts. The J gene is TRBJ2-7, the V gene TRBV6-1; 9 bases agree with TRBD2. The J segment lost 1 base and the V segment lost 1 base, leaving 2 bases of the junction unmatched. The CDR3 spans 15 residues. The germline gives CDR1 MNHNS, CDR2 SASEGT. In DNA, the CDR3 is TGTGCCAGCAGTGAAGGACTAGCGGAGTCCTACGAGCAGTACTTC. This sequence encodes CASSEGLAESYEQYF.

This chain joins TRBV9 and TRBJ2-1, with 9 nucleotides matching TRBD2. The CDR3 loop spans 14 amino acids. After removal of 4 bases from V and 7 bases from J, the junction contained 6 bases not matched to a gene. The V gene's germline CDR1 is SGDLS and CDR2 YYNGEE. The CDR3 sequence is CASSLSGSFNEQFF. CDR3 bases: TGTGCCAGCAGCCTTAGCGGGAGTTTTAATGAGCAGTTCTTC.